This section outlines one TCR beta chain sequence together with its context. This entry is derived from a study of blood T cell repertoires in COVID-19. Sequencing was performed with immunoSEQ multiplex PCR; in TCRdb, only in-frame clones are kept and a portion is missing. The table lists about 320,000 clones, approximately 89% of them singletons. The CDR3 length is 12 residues. Between the trimmed V and J ends, which lost 6 bases and 4 bases, there was a span of 9 bases. Germline CDR1 reads MNHEY; CDR2 reads SMNVEV (reference sequence). The chain joins TRBV27 to TRBJ2-5, with D hard to call. The source material was peripheral blood. The receptor comes from a woman aged 25 to 39 with COVID-19, enrolled during active disease. The chain's CDR3 is CASSNTLETQYF. CDR3 sequence (DNA): TGTGCCAGCAGCAATACTTTAGAGACCCAGTACTTC.